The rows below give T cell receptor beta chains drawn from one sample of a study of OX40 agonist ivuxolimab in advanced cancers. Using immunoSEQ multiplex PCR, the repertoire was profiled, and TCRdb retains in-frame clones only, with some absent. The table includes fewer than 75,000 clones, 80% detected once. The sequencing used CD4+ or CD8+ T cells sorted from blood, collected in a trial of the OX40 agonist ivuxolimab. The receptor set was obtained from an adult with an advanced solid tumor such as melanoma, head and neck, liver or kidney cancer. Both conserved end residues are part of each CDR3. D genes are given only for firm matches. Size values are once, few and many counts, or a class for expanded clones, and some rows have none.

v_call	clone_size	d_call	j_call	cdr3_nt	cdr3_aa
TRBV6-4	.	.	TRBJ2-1	TGTGCCAGCAGTGAGACGGCGGACTCCTACAATGAGCAGTTCTTC	CASSETADSYNEQFF
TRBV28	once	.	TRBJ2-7	TGTGCCAGCAGTTCACCCCACCTCGCCGGCTCCTACGAGCAGTACTTC	CASSSPHLAGSYEQYF
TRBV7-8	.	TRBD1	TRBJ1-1	TGTGCCAGCAGCTTAGGCCCAGGGGGCACTGAAGCTTTCTTT	CASSLGPGGTEAFF
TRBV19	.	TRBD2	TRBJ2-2	TGTGCCAGTAGTATGGCTAGCGGGACCGGGGAGCTGTTTTTT	CASSMASGTGELFF
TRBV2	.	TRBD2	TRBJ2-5	TGTGCCAGCAGCATCGGACTAGCGGGGGGCCAAGAGACCCAGTACTTC	CASSIGLAGGQETQYF
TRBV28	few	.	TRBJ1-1	TGTGCCAGCAGTTTGCAAGGGAGCACTGAAGCTTTCTTT	CASSLQGSTEAFF
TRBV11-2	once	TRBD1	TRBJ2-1	TGTGCCAGCAGCTTAGGGGGACAGGGAAACAATGAGCAGTTCTTC	CASSLGGQGNNEQFF
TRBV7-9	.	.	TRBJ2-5	TGTGCCAGCAGCGCAATGAGAGGACAGTCCCAAGAGACCCAGTACTTC	CASSAMRGQSQETQYF
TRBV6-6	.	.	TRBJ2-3	TGTGCCAGCAGTTACACCGGTGGGGCGGGGACAGATACGCAGTATTTT	CASSYTGGAGTDTQYF
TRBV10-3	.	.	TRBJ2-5	TGTGCCATCAGTGAGTCGGGGAGTCAAGAGACCCAGTACTTC	CAISESGSQETQYF
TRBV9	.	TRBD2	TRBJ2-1	TGTGCCAGCAGCGCTGCGGGAGGCCACTCCTACAATGAGCAGTTCTTC	CASSAAGGHSYNEQFF
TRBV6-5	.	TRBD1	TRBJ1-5	TGTGCCAGCAGTTTAGGACAGGGGGGATGGCCCCAGCATTTT	CASSLGQGGWPQHF
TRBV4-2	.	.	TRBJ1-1	TGTGCCAGCAGCCGAGACCTCGCAGAGAACACTGAAGCTTTCTTT	CASSRDLAENTEAFF
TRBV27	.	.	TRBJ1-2	TGTGCCAGCAACCCCGGATTCCCGAACGGCTACACCTTC	CASNPGFPNGYTF
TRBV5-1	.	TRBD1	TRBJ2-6	TGCGCCAGCAGCGGAACGACAGGGGCAGGGGCCAACGTCCTGACTTTC	CASSGTTGAGANVLTF
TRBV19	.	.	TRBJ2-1	TGTGCCAGTAGTATTCACCGTCAGGACCCCTACAATGAGCAGTTCTTC	CASSIHRQDPYNEQFF
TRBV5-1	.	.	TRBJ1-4	TGCGCCAGCAGCTTGGACTTTGGGGGCCTAGGTAATGAAAAACTGTTTTTT	CASSLDFGGLGNEKLFF
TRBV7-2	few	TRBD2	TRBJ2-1	TGTGCCAGCAGCTTAACGGCTACTAGCGGTCACAATGAGCAGTTCTTC	CASSLTATSGHNEQFF
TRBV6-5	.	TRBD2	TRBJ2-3	TGTGCCAGCAGTTACTCGAGCGGGATCAGAGATACGCAGTATTTT	CASSYSSGIRDTQYF
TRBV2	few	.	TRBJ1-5	TGTGCCAGCAGTTGGGGTTCTGGGCAGCCCCAGCATTTT	CASSWGSGQPQHF
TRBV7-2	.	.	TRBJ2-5	TGTGCCAGCAGCTTATCCCAATCGGAGACCCAGTACTTC	CASSLSQSETQYF
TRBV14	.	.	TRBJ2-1	TGTGCCAGCAGCCGGGGGGTTTGGCCTCCCTCCGCCTACAATGAGCAGTTCTTC	CASSRGVWPPSAYNEQFF
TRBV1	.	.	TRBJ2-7	TGCACCAGCAGCCAAGACGTTAGGAAACTGGTCGAGGGATACGAGCAGTACTTC	CTSSQDVRKLVEGYEQYF
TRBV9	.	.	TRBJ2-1	TGTGCCAGCAGCACGACGGACAGAAACAATGAGCAGTTCTTC	CASSTTDRNNEQFF
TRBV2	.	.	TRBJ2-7	TGTGCCAGCAGACCGCTAGTTGGCTTTATGCCATCCTACGAGCAGTACTTC	CASRPLVGFMPSYEQYF
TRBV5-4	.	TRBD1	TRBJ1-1	TGTGCCAGCAGCTTGGCCTCGGACAGGGGGGGCACTGAAGCTTTCTTT	CASSLASDRGGTEAFF
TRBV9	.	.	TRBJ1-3	TGTGCCAGCAGCGTAGGGATCCAAACCGGAAACACCATATATTTT	CASSVGIQTGNTIYF
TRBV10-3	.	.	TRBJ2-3	TGTGCCATCAGTGTGGTATTTGGCGGTGCAGATACGCAGTATTTT	CAISVVFGGADTQYF
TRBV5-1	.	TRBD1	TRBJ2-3	TGCGCCAGCAGCCGGACAGGGGAGGATACGCAGTATTTT	CASSRTGEDTQYF
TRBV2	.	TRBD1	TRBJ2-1	TGTGCCAGCTCGGGACAGGGGTACAATGAGCAGTTCTTC	CASSGQGYNEQFF
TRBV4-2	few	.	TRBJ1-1	TGTGCCAGCAGCCGCTTGGTGACAGACATGAACACTGAAGCTTTCTTT	CASSRLVTDMNTEAFF
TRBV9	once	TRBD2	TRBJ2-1	TGTGCCAGCAGCGTAGGGACTAGCGGGAGCTCCTACAATGAGCAGTTCTTC	CASSVGTSGSSYNEQFF
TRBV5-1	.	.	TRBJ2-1	TGCGCCAGCAGCTTGGCCGGGCTAGCCTGGAATGAGCAGTTCTTC	CASSLAGLAWNEQFF
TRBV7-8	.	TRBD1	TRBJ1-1	TGTGCCAGCAGCCTTGACAGGGGCACTGAAGCTTTCTTT	CASSLDRGTEAFF
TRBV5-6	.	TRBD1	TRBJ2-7	TGTGCCAGCAGCGTCGGGACAGGAGCCTACGAGCAGTACTTC	CASSVGTGAYEQYF
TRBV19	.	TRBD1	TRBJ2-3	TGTGCCAGTAATGGACAGGGAGGCGCAGATACGCAGTATTTT	CASNGQGGADTQYF
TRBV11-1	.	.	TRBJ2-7	TGTGCCAGCAGCTTAAGGCAGACGCCCTACGAGCAGTACTTC	CASSLRQTPYEQYF
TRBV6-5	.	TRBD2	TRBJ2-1	TGTGCCAGCAGTTATGCTAGCGGTAGGAATGAGCAGTTCTTC	CASSYASGRNEQFF
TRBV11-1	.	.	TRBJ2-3	TGTGCCAGCAGCAAGAACCCCCCAGATACGCAGTATTTT	CASSKNPPDTQYF
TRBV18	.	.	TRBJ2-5	TGTGCCAGCTCACCAGGGTTAAGGGGAGAGACCCAGTACTTC	CASSPGLRGETQYF
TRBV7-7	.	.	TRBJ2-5	TGTGCCAGCAGCTTAGCAGGGGGGGCGCAAGAGACCCAGTACTTC	CASSLAGGAQETQYF
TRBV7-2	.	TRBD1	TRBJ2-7	TGTGCCAGCAGCTCGGCCGGGACAGCCTACGAGCAGTACTTC	CASSSAGTAYEQYF
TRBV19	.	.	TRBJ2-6	TGTGCCAGTAGTATAGTTGGCGGGGACCGATCAAGCTCTGGGGCCAACGTCCTGACTTTC	CASSIVGGDRSSSGANVLTF
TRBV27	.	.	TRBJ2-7	TGTGCCAGCAGACCCTACGGGTCACGCGCCTACGAGCAGTACTTC	CASRPYGSRAYEQYF
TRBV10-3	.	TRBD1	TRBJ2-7	TGTGCCATCAGTGGGGACAGGGACCTAGGGGAGCAGTACTTC	CAISGDRDLGEQYF
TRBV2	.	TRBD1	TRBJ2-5	TGTGCCAGTACTTACTCCGACAGGGGGGAGACCCAGTACTTC	CASTYSDRGETQYF
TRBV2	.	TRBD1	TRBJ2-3	TGTGCCAGCAGTGAAGACAGGGGTAGGACAGATACGCAGTATTTT	CASSEDRGRTDTQYF
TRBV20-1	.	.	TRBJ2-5	TGCAGTGCTGGGGGGACCCAGTACTTC	CSAGGTQYF
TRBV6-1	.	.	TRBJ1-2	TGTGCCAGCAGTGAAGTCGGGACGGTTTATGGCTACACCTTC	CASSEVGTVYGYTF
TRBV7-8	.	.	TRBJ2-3	TGTGCCAGCAGCTTAGTGGGGAGTAGAGATACGCAGTATTTT	CASSLVGSRDTQYF
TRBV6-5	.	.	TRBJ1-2	TGTGCCAGCAGTTGGACAGAGAACTATGGCTACACCTTC	CASSWTENYGYTF
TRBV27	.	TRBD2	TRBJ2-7	TGTGCCAGCAGTTTAACTAGCGGATACGAGCAGTACTTC	CASSLTSGYEQYF
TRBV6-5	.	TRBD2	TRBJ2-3	TGTGCCAGCAGTTACCGTGCTAGCGGGGGGGCAGATACGCAGTATTTT	CASSYRASGGADTQYF